This is a list of T cell receptor beta chains from one sample in a study of T cell responses to AZD1222 COVID-19 vaccine. Method: immunoSEQ multiplex PCR; TCRdb's copy keeps in-frame clones and lacks some. The sample has approximately 67,000 clones; roughly 89% are singletons. Specimen: peripheral blood, collected on day 0 of AZD1222 vaccination. The receptors here all came from an adult in good health. The CDR3 runs from the conserved cysteine through the conserved F or W. Each record gives: clone size, J gene, V gene, D gene, CDR3 protein, CDR3 DNA. A D gene is named only where the DNA matches it firmly. Where a row states a size, it is once, few, many or the class of an expanded clone; other rows omit it.

.,TRBJ2-4,TRBV15,.,CATSRDRQAKNIQYF,TGTGCCACCAGCAGAGATCGTCAAGCCAAAAACATTCAGTACTTC
.,TRBJ1-1,TRBV9,.,CASSAREYGLLTEAFF,TGTGCCAGCAGCGCTAGGGAATACGGTTTGTTGACTGAAGCTTTCTTT
.,TRBJ1-6,TRBV30,.,CAWRRREARWDSPLHF,TGTGCCTGGAGGAGGCGGGAGGCTCGATGGGATTCACCCCTCCACTTT
.,TRBJ2-5,TRBV28,.,CASSSRSEETQYF,TGTGCCAGCAGTTCACGGAGCGAAGAGACCCAGTACTTC
.,TRBJ1-3,TRBV30,.,CAWSTGSGGNTIYF,TGTGCCTGGAGTACGGGGTCGGGTGGAAACACCATATATTTT
once,TRBJ2-7,TRBV30,.,CAWSTRSGSYEQYF,TGTGCCTGGAGCACACGAAGCGGTTCCTACGAGCAGTACTTC
.,TRBJ1-2,TRBV7-2,.,CASSLGQAALDGYTF,TGTGCCAGCAGCTTAGGCCAGGCGGCCCTCGATGGCTACACCTTC
.,TRBJ1-1,TRBV18,TRBD1,CASSLRDRESEAFF,TGTGCCAGCTCACTCAGGGACAGGGAGAGTGAAGCTTTCTTT
.,TRBJ1-4,TRBV3-1/TRBV3-2,.,CASSQNREEKLFF,TGTGCCAGCAGCCAAAACAGGGAGGAAAAACTGTTTTTT
.,TRBJ2-3,TRBV19,.,CASSAGTSTDTQYF,TGTGCCAGTAGTGCGGGTACTAGCACAGATACGCAGTATTTT
.,TRBJ1-1,TRBV18,TRBD1,CASSQGQGEWNTEAFF,TGTGCCAGCTCTCAAGGACAGGGTGAATGGAACACTGAAGCTTTCTTT
few,TRBJ2-2,TRBV7-2,TRBD2,CASSSDSSGGNTGELFF,TGTGCCAGCAGCTCAGACTCTAGCGGGGGGAACACCGGGGAGCTGTTTTTT
.,TRBJ1-4,TRBV5-8,TRBD1,CASSGARDRVIANEKLFF,TGTGCCAGCAGCGGGGCCCGGGACAGGGTAATCGCCAATGAAAAACTGTTTTTT
.,TRBJ1-2,TRBV18,.,CASSFDRASNYGYTF,TGTGCCAGCTCATTCGATAGGGCTTCTAACTATGGCTACACCTTC
.,TRBJ1-6,TRBV5-1,.,CASSYQTGGDSPLHF,TGCGCCAGCAGCTACCAAACAGGAGGTGATTCACCCCTCCACTTT
.,TRBJ1-3,TRBV27,.,CASSPAARGNTIYF,TGTGCCAGCAGTCCTGCTGCACGGGGAAACACCATATATTTT
.,TRBJ1-4,TRBV7-2,.,CASKRAATNEKLFF,TGTGCCAGCAAGAGAGCCGCAACTAATGAAAAACTGTTTTTT
.,TRBJ2-3,TRBV5-6,TRBD1,CASSSGRQDRRPDTQYF,TGTGCCAGCAGCTCCGGACGCCAGGACAGGCGCCCAGATACGCAGTATTTT
.,TRBJ2-1,TRBV10-3,.,CATCLPASQDEQFF,TGTGCCACCTGTCTTCCCGCTAGTCAAGATGAGCAGTTCTTC
.,TRBJ2-3,TRBV10-1,.,CASSPSPGDTQYF,TGCGCCAGCAGTCCTTCCCCAGGAGATACGCAGTATTTT
.,TRBJ2-1,TRBV20-1,.,CSAGERPFF,TGCAGTGCCGGGGAACGTCCGTTCTTC
.,TRBJ1-2,TRBV4-1,.,CASSQYPGGLGYGYTF,TGCGCCAGCAGCCAATACCCGGGGGGCTTAGGCTATGGCTACACCTTC
.,TRBJ2-5,TRBV27,TRBD1,CASSSNRGWETQYF,TGTGCCAGCAGTTCGAACAGGGGTTGGGAGACCCAGTACTTC
.,TRBJ1-5,TRBV28,.,CASSFPPGYQPQHF,TGTGCCAGCAGTTTCCCTCCGGGTTACCAGCCCCAGCATTTT
.,TRBJ1-2,TRBV20-1,.,CSASDGGHGYTF,TGCAGTGCTAGTGACGGGGGCCATGGCTACACCTTC
.,TRBJ2-3,TRBV27,.,CASSLGGTDTQYF,TGTGCCAGCAGTTTAGGAGGCACAGATACGCAGTATTTT
.,TRBJ2-7,TRBV19,.,CASSSGYEQYF,TGTGCCAGTAGCTCCGGATACGAGCAGTACTTC
.,TRBJ2-7,TRBV4-3,.,CASSQEATGSSYEQYF,TGCGCCAGCAGCCAAGAAGCAACAGGGAGCTCCTACGAGCAGTACTTC
.,TRBJ2-3,TRBV25-1,.,CASSLTTGTSTDTQYF,TGTGCCAGCAGTTTAACGACAGGGACTAGCACAGATACGCAGTATTTT
few,TRBJ2-4,TRBV4-1,.,CASSSETVLAKNIQYF,TGCGCCAGCAGCTCGGAGACGGTACTAGCCAAAAACATTCAGTACTTC
few,TRBJ1-4,TRBV4-1,TRBD1,CASSHPKGQGVEKLFF,TGCGCCAGCAGCCATCCCAAGGGACAGGGGGTTGAAAAACTGTTTTTT
once,TRBJ2-2,TRBV20-1,.,CSAIEPLPNTGELFF,TGCAGTGCTATTGAGCCCTTACCGAACACCGGGGAGCTGTTTTTT
once,TRBJ1-6,TRBV13,TRBD1,CASSPGTGVESPLHF,TGTGCCAGCAGCCCAGGGACAGGGGTCGAGTCACCCCTCCACTTT
.,TRBJ2-7,TRBV4-2,.,CASSQLEGFSYEQYF,TGTGCCAGCAGCCAACTTGAGGGTTTCTCCTACGAGCAGTACTTC
.,TRBJ1-6,TRBV19,.,CASSSGQEVYNSPLHF,TGTGCCAGTAGTTCTGGGCAGGAAGTCTATAATTCACCCCTCCACTTT
.,TRBJ2-1,TRBV9,.,CASSVRLAGSNEQFF,TGTGCCAGCAGCGTGAGACTCGCGGGAAGCAATGAGCAGTTCTTC
.,TRBJ2-7,TRBV6-5,TRBD1,CASGRTGGQEQYF,TGTGCCAGCGGGAGGACAGGGGGTCAGGAGCAGTACTTC
.,TRBJ1-1,TRBV2,TRBD1,CASGTGDTEAFF,TGTGCCAGCGGGACAGGAGACACTGAAGCTTTCTTT
.,TRBJ1-1,TRBV5-4,.,CASSLDGRVEAFF,TGTGCCAGCAGCTTGGATGGCAGGGTCGAAGCTTTCTTT
.,TRBJ1-6,TRBV28,.,CASSLSALTNSPLHF,TGTGCCAGCAGTTTATCGGCGTTGACGAATTCACCCCTCCACTTT
.,TRBJ2-2,TRBV19,.,CASSIRGSDTGELFF,TGTGCCAGTAGTATTCGGGGATCCGACACCGGGGAGCTGTTTTTT
.,TRBJ2-2,TRBV30,TRBD1,CAWNGQGPGELFF,TGTGCCTGGAATGGACAGGGGCCCGGGGAGCTGTTTTTT
.,TRBJ2-7,TRBV6-1,TRBD1,CASSEVLGQGVYEQYF,TGTGCCAGCAGTGAAGTTTTGGGACAGGGGGTCTACGAGCAGTACTTC
.,TRBJ2-3,TRBV7-2,.,CASSLGKPDTQYF,TGTGCCAGCAGCTTGGGGAAACCAGATACGCAGTATTTT
.,TRBJ1-4,TRBV6-1,TRBD1,CASSEAVGTGEYEKLFF,TGTGCCAGCAGTGAAGCAGTTGGGACAGGCGAATATGAAAAACTGTTTTTT
.,TRBJ2-5,TRBV14,.,CASSQDRDFRSETQYF,TGTGCCAGCAGCCAAGATCGGGACTTCCGGAGTGAGACCCAGTACTTC
.,TRBJ1-1,TRBV14,.,CASRESGPLDEAFF,TGTGCCAGCAGAGAATCAGGCCCCCTCGACGAAGCTTTCTTT
once,TRBJ2-5,TRBV18,.,CASATGGTHQETQYF,TGTGCCAGCGCCACGGGCGGGACACATCAAGAGACCCAGTACTTC
.,TRBJ2-5,TRBV3-1/TRBV3-2,TRBD2,CASSQGSGVQTQYF,TGTGCCAGCAGCCAAGGTAGCGGGGTGCAGACCCAGTACTTC
.,TRBJ2-7,TRBV10-3,.,CAIKGRLGYEQYF,TGTGCCATCAAGGGCCGCCTAGGCTACGAGCAGTACTTC
.,TRBJ2-5,TRBV3-1/TRBV3-2,.,CASSARGRETQYF,TGTGCCAGCAGCGCCCGGGGGCGAGAGACCCAGTACTTC
.,TRBJ1-6,TRBV10-3,.,CAISESDRNNSPLHF,TGTGCCATCAGTGAGTCGGACAGAAATAATTCACCCCTCCACTTT
.,TRBJ2-3,TRBV7-9,TRBD2,CASSGLVSTDTQYF,TGTGCCAGCAGCGGACTAGTTAGCACAGATACGCAGTATTTT
.,TRBJ2-2,TRBV25-1,TRBD2,CASSDLADTGELFF,TGTGCCAGCAGTGACCTAGCGGACACCGGGGAGCTGTTTTTT
.,TRBJ1-5,TRBV3-1/TRBV3-2,.,CASSQGPNQPQHF,TGTGCCAGCAGCCAAGGACCCAATCAGCCCCAGCATTTT
.,TRBJ1-6,TRBV25-1,.,CASNNPAGQPPYNSPLHF,TGTGCCAGCAATAACCCGGCGGGCCAGCCCCCCTATAATTCACCCCTCCACTTT